Listed here are 10 T cell receptor beta chains from one sample, sequenced in a study of human T cells and chemical hapten exposure. Time point: patch test 1, 2 weeks after DPC sensitization. The treatment was: therapeutic diphenylcyclopropenone sensitization with weekly scalp DPC. TCRdb reprocessed the RACE reads with MiXCR, giving one entry per CDR3 protein. In the table there are 150,000 to 200,000 distinct CDR3 sequences, approximately 15% of which are singletons. Sequenced material: whole blood, taken in connection with sensitization to the hapten diphenylcyclopropenone (DPC). These receptors all stem from a young woman with alopecia areata. Some clones in this sample may be carry-over from other donors' samples.

The chain has TRBV18 and TRBJ2-1, with D unresolved. The CDR3 loop spans 15 amino acids. Germline CDR1 is KGHSH and CDR2 is LQKENI. V was trimmed by 4 bases and J by 0 bases, leaving 10 bases between them. The CDR3 sequence: CASSRVKDSYNEQFF. The CDR3 bases are TGTGCCAGCTCACGGGTAAAAGACTCCTACAATGAGCAGTTCTTC.

This clonotype was seen only a few times. The genes are TRBV20-1 and TRBJ1-2; 9 positions match TRBD1. Germline CDR1 and CDR2: DFQATT and SNEGSKA (reference sequence). The CDR3 covers 15 residues. Trimming took 0 bases from V and 4 from J; bases not matched to a gene: 6. The CDR3 nucleotides read TGCAGTGCTAGAGATTGGGACAGGGTCAGCTATGGCTACACCTTC. This encodes CSARDWDRVSYGYTF.

This chain links TRBV7-3 with TRBJ2-1; 8 bases agree with TRBD2. The germline CDR1 and CDR2 sequences are SGHTA and FQGTGA. With 7 bases clipped from V and 2 bases from J, the junction kept 7 bases outside the gene matches. The CDR3 has 15 residues. CDR3 amino acids: CASTTIAGPYNEQFF. CDR3 DNA sequence: TGTGCCAGCACAACAATAGCGGGACCCTACAATGAGCAGTTCTTC.

This chain joins TRBV7-9 and TRBJ2-3; TRBD1 agrees at 12 bases. This CDR3 comprises 18 residues. Trimming cost V 5 bases and J 0 bases; bases outside gene matches: 9. CDR1 SEHNR and CDR2 FQNEAQ come from the germline V gene (reference sequence). This chain's CDR3 is CASSKGQGARTSTDTQYF. CDR3 DNA sequence: TGTGCCAGCAGCAAGGGACAGGGGGCGCGGACTAGCACAGATACGCAGTATTTT. The full variable domain, with the rest looked up from reference TRBV7-9 and TRBJ2-3, is DTGVSQNPRHKITKRGQNVTFRCDPISEHNRLYWYRQTLGQGPEFLTYFQNEAQLEKSRLLSDRFSAERPKGSFSTLEIQRTEQGDSAMYLCASSKGQGARTSTDTQYFGPGTRLTVL.

This clonotype was seen repeatedly, ten times or more. The chain joins TRBV5-4 to TRBJ2-1, with D perhaps matching TRBD1 or TRBD2 (5 bases each). This CDR3 has 14 residues. V shed 0 bases and J shed 1 base, with 5 bases lying between them. Germline V gene data show CDR1 as SGHNT and CDR2 as YYREEE (reference sequence). CDR3 amino acids: CASSLGGSYNEQFF. The DNA for the CDR3 is TGTGCCAGCAGCTTGGGGGGGTCCTACAATGAGCAGTTCTTC.

This clonotype came up many times. The genes are TRBV18 and TRBJ1-1; D unresolved. V lost 6 bases, J lost 0 bases, and 5 bases lay in between. CDR1 is KGHSH and CDR2 is LQKENI in the germline V gene. The CDR3 is 12 residues long. Here the CDR3 reads CASSGMNTEAFF. In DNA, the CDR3 is TGTGCCAGCTCGGGTATGAACACTGAAGCTTTCTTT.

This clonotype was detected ten times or more. V gene TRBV11-2 combines with J gene TRBJ2-7, with no clear D. The CDR3 has 12 residues. The germline V and J ends were trimmed by 3 bases and 5 bases, with 8 bases remaining between them. Looked up from germline, CDR1 is SGHAT and CDR2 is FQNNGV. The CDR3 loop is CASSFVVDEQYF. In DNA form, the CDR3 reads TGTGCCAGCAGCTTCGTGGTTGACGAGCAGTACTTC.

This sequence joins TRBV2 and TRBJ2-3; 10 bases map to TRBD2. Germline V gives CDR1 SNHLY, CDR2 FYNNEI. Trimming removed 5 bases from V and 0 bases from J; junction bases left unmatched: 5. The CDR3 totals 16 residues. CDR3 sequence: CASSTSGKPSTDTQYF. In nucleotides, the CDR3 is TGTGCCAGCAGTACTAGCGGGAAGCCGAGCACAGATACGCAGTATTTT.

This clonotype was observed a few times. The chain carries TRBV10-1 and TRBJ2-1, with 8 bases that match TRBD1. The CDR3 runs to 12 residues. Germline values: CDR1 WNHNN, CDR2 SYGVQD (reference sequence). V dropped 8 bases and J dropped 4; count of bases not matched to a gene: 1. This chain's CDR3 is CASGDRYNEQFF. The DNA for the CDR3 is TGCGCCAGCGGGGACAGGTACAATGAGCAGTTCTTC.

At least ten counts were recorded for this clonotype. This rearrangement joins TRBV7-9 to TRBJ2-1; the D gene is possibly TRBD2 (6 bases). The germline V and J ends were trimmed by 5 bases and 2 bases, with 10 bases remaining between them. Germline CDR1 SEHNR, CDR2 FQNEAQ (reference sequence). The CDR3 consists of 14 residues. This CDR3 is CASSLSGTYNEQFF. CDR3 coding DNA: TGTGCCAGCAGCCTTAGCGGAACCTACAATGAGCAGTTCTTC.